This T cell receptor (beta chain) was recovered during a study of blood T cells in healthy people across ages (dated by TCRdb to about 2015). About the full investigation: Template switching captured roughly one uniquely barcoded TCR beta cDNA molecule per two T cells in model experiments. Using the same blood draw, the study looked at two additional independent replicas of 1 million unique cDNA reads for two donors, one aged 18 to 30 and the other aged 80 or older. To avoid experimental bias, donors of different ages were distributed randomly across sequencing lanes. The donors were divided into four age groups: young (average roughly 17 years), middle-aged (over 35), aged (about 60) and long-lived (around 87). Using deep sequencing normalized with unique cDNA molecular identifiers, the study measured how TCR beta repertoire diversity changes with age. The research as a whole found: Because donor CMV infection status was unknown, age-related changes in expanded clonotypes were potentially confounded. As age increased, observed TCR beta diversity per million T cells dropped in a roughly linear way, and a significant reduction was already evident by age 40. Total diversity estimates from one million sequenced T cells were considered lower bounds and underestimates. Bulk unsorted PBMC profiling prevented conclusive comparison of naive and antigen-experienced compartments. Compared with the aged group, the long-lived group had more naive CD4+ T cells, fewer expanded clones and increased TCR diversity, a pattern suggesting age selection. The percentage of naive T cells measured by flow cytometry correlated strongly with observed TCR beta diversity.

Systemically healthy Caucasian individuals from Russia, 35 to 40 in total and aged roughly 6 to 90 years, were included as donors. Each donor gave approximately 10 milliliters of peripheral blood, collected into EDTA-treated Vacutainer tubes. PBMCs were isolated by Ficoll-Paque density-gradient centrifugation, with at least 6 million obtained per sample. Trizol reagent was used to extract total RNA from the PBMCs, yielding at least 6 micrograms per sample. For every donor, flow cytometry on a PBMC aliquot measured the percentage of naive CD45RAhigh/CD27high T cells. Library preparation was by 5' RACE. The run used an Illumina HiSeq 2500. A second PCR of about 6 to 11 cycles was performed with a sample-barcoded 5' primer and a J-beta primer mix. Each TCR beta cDNA molecule received a unique molecular identifier from a template-switch 5' adaptor carrying 12 random nucleotides. Each sample yielded at least 2.5 million CDR3-containing paired-end reads. All of the RNA was converted into first-strand cDNA using the Mint cDNA synthesis kit, with a TRBC-specific oligonucleotide serving as the primer. Following uracil-DNA glycosylase treatment, all cDNA underwent a first 18-cycle PCR with the universal primers M1SS and BC2_uni_R. As for the original processing: Each sample was normalized by randomly selecting 1 million high-quality reads, each carrying a distinct molecular identifier. Instead of being binned into consensus sequences, reads that shared molecular identifiers were thrown out. MiTCR, set to a Q25 quality threshold and the strictest error-elimination algorithm, was used for CDR3 identification, clonotype clustering and error correction. Lower-bound total TCR beta diversity was estimated with a nonparametric unseen species model using Euler transformation. TCRdb's own reprocessing of the public reads used fastp at Q25 and MiXCR and kept productive beta chains. Duplicate CDR3 protein sequences are folded into a single record with the most common DNA and genes. For this entry, the V and J calls and clone size follow TCRdb and not the study's own pipeline. This sample gives about 1.6 million distinct CDR3 sequences in total; about 31% of them show up just once. Around 11% of the sample goes to the ten largest clones.

CDR1 and CDR2 are read off the germline V gene as SGDLS and YYNGEE. Measured from the cysteine to the phenylalanine, the CDR3 is 13 residues long. The read is trimmed to its CDR3 DNA, 39 bases read in frame from base 1. In its sample, this clonotype was seen once. This clone's antigen is unknown. Per-nucleotide qualities are absent, and no much larger clonotype sits a single base away. One read gives only weak evidence. Recombination connected TRBV9 to TRBJ2-5, with 7 middle bases fitting TRBD2. With the DNA end fitting TRBJ2-7 better, the J assignment may be wrong. The receptor was derived from a woman aged 25 to 39 in good health. The sequenced sample was blood. The DNA is as follows: TGTGCCAGCAGCCCCGGGACTACCCGCGAGCAGTACTTC. Its product reads: CASSPGTTREQYF.